The 8 T cell receptor beta chains given below trace back to one sample, sequenced in a study of cytomegalovirus exposure and HLA in healthy donors. 60 Vbeta and 13 Jbeta primers were used in PCR. Produced via immunoSEQ multiplex PCR; TCRdb's table is partial and in-frame only. Here the sample spans roughly 99,000 clones, roughly 80% being singletons. The material sequenced was PBMCs. These receptors all come from a man aged 60-69 years in good health and CMV-seropositive.

Remarks on this clone: The junction departs from the called germline gene at one end, perhaps through a read error. This chain uses TRBV7-7 with TRBJ2-3; a weak D match, TRBD1 (5 bases). This CDR3 contains 13 residues. The germline CDR1 and CDR2 sequences are SSHAT and FNYEAQ (reference sequence). Written as DNA, the CDR3 is TGTGCTAGCAGCTCCCGACAGACAGATACGCAGTATTTT. Its protein is CASSSRQTDTQYF.

The chain links TRBV27 to TRBJ2-3, with D possibly being TRBD2 (5 bases). V dropped 3 bases and J dropped 1 base, with 11 bases sitting between them. The CDR3 extends over 15 amino acids. Germline CDR1 is MNHEY and CDR2 is SMNVEV (reference sequence). CDR3 sequence (DNA): TGTGCCAGCAGTTTTGAGGGTCGCGGCACAGATACGCAGTATTTT. It is translated as CASSFEGRGTDTQYF.

The chain links TRBV29-1 to TRBJ1-1; 8 bases fit TRBD1. Germline V gene sequence: CDR1 SQVTM, CDR2 ANQGSEA. V shed 8 bases, J shed 2 bases, and the junction held 10 bases outside the gene matches. The CDR3 totals 14 residues. CDR3 protein: CSTGQGTSNTEAFF. CDR3 nucleotides: TGCAGCACTGGACAGGGAACCTCAAACACTGAAGCTTTCTTT.

The chain joins TRBV7-9 to TRBJ2-7; D ambiguous. V was cut by 5 bases and J by 2 bases, with 13 bases left in between. Germline assignment: CDR1 SEHNR and CDR2 FQNEAQ (reference sequence). The CDR3 runs 14 residues. The CDR3 loop is CASSPKAAPYEQYF. For the CDR3, the DNA is TGTGCCAGCAGCCCAAAGGCGGCACCCTACGAGCAGTACTTC.

This sequence joins TRBV25-1 and TRBJ2-7; TRBD1 agrees at 8 bases. Germline V gene lookup returns CDR1 MGHDK and CDR2 SYGVNS. The CDR3 has 12 amino acids. The ends lost 7 bases at V and 3 bases at J; junction bases unmatched: 2. The CDR3 sequence: CASTGQGYEQYF. CDR3 DNA: TGTGCCAGCACCGGACAGGGCTACGAGCAGTACTTC.

The chain couples TRBV6-5 to TRBJ2-5, with TRBD2 matching over 8 bases. The CDR3 extends over 15 amino acids. With 2 bases clipped from V and 2 bases from J, the junction kept 4 bases outside the gene matches. Germline lookup yields CDR1 MNHEY and CDR2 SVGAGI. CDR3 sequence (DNA): TGTGCCAGCAGTTACGGCGGGGGGCAACAAGAGACCCAGTACTTC. Translating it yields CASSYGGGQQETQYF.

V and J are TRBV9 and TRBJ2-2; TRBD1 matches at 10 bases. The CDR3 has 17 amino acids. Germline CDR1 reads SGDLS; CDR2 reads YYNGEE. J lost 5 bases, V lost 6 bases, and 13 bases had no gene match. The CDR3 nucleotides read TGTGCCAGCACCACGGGACAGGGGATAGCGTGGACCGGGGAGCTGTTTTTT. Its protein is CASTTGQGIAWTGELFF.

The chain has TRBV11-2 and TRBJ1-2, with 7 positions matching TRBD1. The CDR3 is made up of 16 amino acids. Germline trimming cut 0 bases from V and 8 bases from J; bases unmatched to any gene: 12. Germline V gives CDR1 SGHAT, CDR2 FQNNGV. CDR3 nucleotide sequence: TGTGCCAGCAGCTTAGATCCTAGACAGGGAAGAGGGGGCTACACCTTC. It yields the protein CASSLDPRQGRGGYTF. Supplemented by reference TRBV11-2 and TRBJ1-2, the full variable domain reads EAGVAQSPRYKIIEKRQSVAFWCNPISGHATLYWYQQILGQGPKLLIQFQNNGVVDDSQLPKDRFSAERLKGVDSTLKIQPAKLEDSAVYLCASSLDPRQGRGGYTFGSGTRLTVV.